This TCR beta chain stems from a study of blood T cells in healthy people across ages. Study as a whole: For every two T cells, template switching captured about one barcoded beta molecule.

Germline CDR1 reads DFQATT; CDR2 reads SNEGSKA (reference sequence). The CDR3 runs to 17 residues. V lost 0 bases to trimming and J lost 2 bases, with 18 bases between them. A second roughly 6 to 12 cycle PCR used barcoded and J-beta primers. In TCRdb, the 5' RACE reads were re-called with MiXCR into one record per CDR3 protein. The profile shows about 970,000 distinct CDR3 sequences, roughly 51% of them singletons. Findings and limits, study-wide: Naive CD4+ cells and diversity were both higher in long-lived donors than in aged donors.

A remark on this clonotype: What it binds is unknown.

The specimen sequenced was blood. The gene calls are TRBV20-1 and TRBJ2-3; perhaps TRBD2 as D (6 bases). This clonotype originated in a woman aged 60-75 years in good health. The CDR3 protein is CSARESTGSGPTDTQYF. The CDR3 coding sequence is TGCAGTGCTAGAGAGTCCACCGGAAGCGGGCCCACAGATACGCAGTATTTT.